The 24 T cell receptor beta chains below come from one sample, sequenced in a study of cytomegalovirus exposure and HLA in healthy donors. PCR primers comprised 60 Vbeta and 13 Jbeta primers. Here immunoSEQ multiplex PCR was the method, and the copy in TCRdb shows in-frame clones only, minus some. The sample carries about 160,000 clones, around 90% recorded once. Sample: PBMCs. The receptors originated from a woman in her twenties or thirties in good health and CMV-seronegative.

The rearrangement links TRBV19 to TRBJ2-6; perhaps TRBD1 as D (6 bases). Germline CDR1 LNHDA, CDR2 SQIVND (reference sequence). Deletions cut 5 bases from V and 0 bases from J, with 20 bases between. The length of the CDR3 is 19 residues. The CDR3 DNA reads TGTGCCAGTAGTTTAGGGACACGTGAGTTGGTCTCTGGGGCCAACGTCCTGACTTTC. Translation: CASSLGTRELVSGANVLTF.

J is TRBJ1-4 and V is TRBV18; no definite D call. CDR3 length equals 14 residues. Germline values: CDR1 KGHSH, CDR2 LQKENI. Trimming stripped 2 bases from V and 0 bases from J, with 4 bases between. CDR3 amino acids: CASSPGTTNEKLFF. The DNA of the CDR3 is TGTGCCAGCTCACCAGGCACAACTAATGAAAAACTGTTTTTT.

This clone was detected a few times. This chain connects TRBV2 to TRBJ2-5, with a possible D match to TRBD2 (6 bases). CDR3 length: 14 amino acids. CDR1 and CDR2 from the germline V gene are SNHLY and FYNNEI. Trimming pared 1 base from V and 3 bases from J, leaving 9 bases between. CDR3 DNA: TGTGCCAGCAGTGAAGAAGCGGGCAAAGAGACCCAGTACTTC. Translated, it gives CASSEEAGKETQYF.

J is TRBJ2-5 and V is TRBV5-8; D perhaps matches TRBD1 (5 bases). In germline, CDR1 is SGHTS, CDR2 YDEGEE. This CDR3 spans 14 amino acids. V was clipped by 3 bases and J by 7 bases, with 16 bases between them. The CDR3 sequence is CASSSRWGGGTQYF. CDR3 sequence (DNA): TGTGCCAGCAGCTCACGCTGGGGCGGTGGGACCCAGTACTTC.

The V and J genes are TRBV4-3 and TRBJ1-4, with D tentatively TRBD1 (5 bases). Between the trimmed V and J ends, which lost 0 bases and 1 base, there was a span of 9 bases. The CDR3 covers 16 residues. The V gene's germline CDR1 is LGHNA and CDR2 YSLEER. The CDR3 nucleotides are TGCGCCAGCAGCCAAGATAACGGGGGAACTAATGAAAAACTGTTTTTT. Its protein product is CASSQDNGGTNEKLFF.

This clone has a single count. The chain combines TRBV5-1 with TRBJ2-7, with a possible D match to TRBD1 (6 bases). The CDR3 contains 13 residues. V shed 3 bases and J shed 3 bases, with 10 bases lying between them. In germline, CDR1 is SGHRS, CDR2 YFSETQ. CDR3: CASSWTANYEQYF. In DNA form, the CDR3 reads TGCGCCAGCAGCTGGACAGCGAACTACGAGCAGTACTTC.

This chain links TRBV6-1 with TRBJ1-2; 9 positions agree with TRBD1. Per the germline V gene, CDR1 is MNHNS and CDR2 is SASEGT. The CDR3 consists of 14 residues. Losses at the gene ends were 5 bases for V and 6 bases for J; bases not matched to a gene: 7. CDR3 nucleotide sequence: TGTGCCAGCAGTAACTACAGGGGGCGGGATGGCTACACCTTC. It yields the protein CASSNYRGRDGYTF.

The CDR3 spells CASRRGLTDTQYF. The CDR3 region has the DNA TGTGCCAGCCGAAGGGGACTCACAGATACGCAGTATTTT. V gene TRBV28 combines with J gene TRBJ2-3, with D possibly being TRBD2 (6 bases). This CDR3 region has 13 residues. From germline, CDR1 is MDHEN and CDR2 SYDVKM. With 8 bases removed from V and 2 bases from J, the gap between germline ends came to 11 bases.

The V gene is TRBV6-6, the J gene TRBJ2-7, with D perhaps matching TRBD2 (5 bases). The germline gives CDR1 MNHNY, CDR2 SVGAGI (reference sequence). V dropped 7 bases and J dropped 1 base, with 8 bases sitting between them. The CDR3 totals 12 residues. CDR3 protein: CASTGNSYEQYF. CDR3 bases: TGTGCCAGCACCGGGAATTCCTACGAGCAGTACTTC.

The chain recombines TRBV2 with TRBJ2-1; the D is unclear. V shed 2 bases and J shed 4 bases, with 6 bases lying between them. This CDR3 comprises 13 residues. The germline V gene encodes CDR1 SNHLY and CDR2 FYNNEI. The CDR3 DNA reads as TGTGCCAGCAGTGAAAACACGTACAATGAGCAGTTCTTC. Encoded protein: CASSENTYNEQFF.

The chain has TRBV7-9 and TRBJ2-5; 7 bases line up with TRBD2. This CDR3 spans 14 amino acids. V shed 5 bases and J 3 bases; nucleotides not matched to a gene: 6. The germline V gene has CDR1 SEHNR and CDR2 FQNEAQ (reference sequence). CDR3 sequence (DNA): TGTGCCAGCAGCGGGGGGGTTTTTGAAGAGACCCAGTACTTC. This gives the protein CASSGGVFEETQYF.

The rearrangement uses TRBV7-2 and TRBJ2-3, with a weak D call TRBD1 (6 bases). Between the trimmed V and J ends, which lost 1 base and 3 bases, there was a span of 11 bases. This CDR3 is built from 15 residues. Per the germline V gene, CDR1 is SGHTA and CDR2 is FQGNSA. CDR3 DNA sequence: TGTGCCAGCAGCTTAGAACAGGGTTATACAGATACGCAGTATTTT. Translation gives CASSLEQGYTDTQYF.

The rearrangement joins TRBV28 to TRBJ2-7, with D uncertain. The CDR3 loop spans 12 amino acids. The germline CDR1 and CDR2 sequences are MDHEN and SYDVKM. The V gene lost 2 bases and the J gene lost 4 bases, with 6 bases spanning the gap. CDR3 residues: CASSLLGYEQYF. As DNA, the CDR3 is TGTGCCAGCAGTTTACTAGGATACGAGCAGTACTTC.

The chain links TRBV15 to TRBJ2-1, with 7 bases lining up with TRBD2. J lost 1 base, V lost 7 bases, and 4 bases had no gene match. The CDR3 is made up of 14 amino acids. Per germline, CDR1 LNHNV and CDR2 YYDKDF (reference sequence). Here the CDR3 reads CATNPGGSYNEQFF. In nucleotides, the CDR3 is TGTGCCACCAACCCCGGGGGGTCCTACAATGAGCAGTTCTTC.

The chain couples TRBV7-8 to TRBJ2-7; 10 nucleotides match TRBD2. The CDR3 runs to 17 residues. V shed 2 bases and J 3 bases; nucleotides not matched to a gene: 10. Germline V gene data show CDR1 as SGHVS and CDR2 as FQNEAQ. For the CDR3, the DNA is TGTGCCAGCAGCTTATCTAGCGGGGGAACCTCCTACTACGAGCAGTACTTC. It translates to CASSLSSGGTSYYEQYF.

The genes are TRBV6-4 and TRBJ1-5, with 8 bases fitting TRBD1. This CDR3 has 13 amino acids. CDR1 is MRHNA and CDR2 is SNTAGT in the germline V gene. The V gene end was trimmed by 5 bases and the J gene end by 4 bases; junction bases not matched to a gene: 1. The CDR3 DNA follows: TGTGCCAGCAGTCAGGGGGCTAATCAGCCCCAGCATTTT. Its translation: CASSQGANQPQHF.

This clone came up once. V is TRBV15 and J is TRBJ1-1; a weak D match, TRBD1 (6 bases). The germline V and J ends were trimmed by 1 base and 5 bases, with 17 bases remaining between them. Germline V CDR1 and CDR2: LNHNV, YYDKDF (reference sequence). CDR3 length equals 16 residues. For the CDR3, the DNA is TGTGCCACCAGCAGAGGGAAGGGGGTTGCGTATACTGAAGCTTTCTTT. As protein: CATSRGKGVAYTEAFF. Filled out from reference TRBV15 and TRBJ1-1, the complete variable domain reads DAMVIQNPRYQVTQFGKPVTLSCSQTLNHNVMYWYQQKSSQAPKLLFHYYDKDFNNEADTPDNFQSRRPNTSFCFLDIRSPGLGDTAMYLCATSRGKGVAYTEAFFGQGTRLTVV.

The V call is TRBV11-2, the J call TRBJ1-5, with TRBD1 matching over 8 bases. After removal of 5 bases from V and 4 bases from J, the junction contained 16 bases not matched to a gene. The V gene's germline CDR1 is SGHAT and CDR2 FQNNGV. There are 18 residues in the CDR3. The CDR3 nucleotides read TGTGCCAGCAGCCCGTCACTTTCCACCCGGGACAGGAATCAGCCCCAGCATTTT. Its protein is CASSPSLSTRDRNQPQHF.

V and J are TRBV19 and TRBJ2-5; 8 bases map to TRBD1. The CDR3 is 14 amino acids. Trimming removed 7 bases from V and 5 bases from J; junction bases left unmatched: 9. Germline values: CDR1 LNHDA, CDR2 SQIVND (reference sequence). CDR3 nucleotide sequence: TGTGCCAGTAACGCAGGGGGCGGTGGGGAGACCCAGTACTTC. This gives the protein CASNAGGGGETQYF.

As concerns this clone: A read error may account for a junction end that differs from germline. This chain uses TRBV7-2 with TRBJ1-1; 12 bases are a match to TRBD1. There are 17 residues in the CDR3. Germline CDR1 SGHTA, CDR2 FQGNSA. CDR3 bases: TGTGCCAGCAGCATAGCGGGACAGGGGGCCTGGAACACTGAAGCTTTCTTT. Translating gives CASSIAGQGAWNTEAFF. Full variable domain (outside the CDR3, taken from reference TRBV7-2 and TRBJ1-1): GAGVSQSPSNKVTEKGKDVELRCDPISGHTALYWYRQSLGQGLEFLIYFQGNSAPDKSGLPSDRFSAERTGGSVSTLTIQRTQQEDSAVYLCASSIAGQGAWNTEAFFGQGTRLTVV.

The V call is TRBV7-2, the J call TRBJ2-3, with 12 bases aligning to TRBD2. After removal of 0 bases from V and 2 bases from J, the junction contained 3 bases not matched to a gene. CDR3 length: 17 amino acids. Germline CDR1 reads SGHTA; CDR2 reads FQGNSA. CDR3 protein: CASSLALAGGVTDTQYF. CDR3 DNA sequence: TGTGCCAGCAGCTTAGCGCTAGCGGGGGGGGTCACAGATACGCAGTATTTT.

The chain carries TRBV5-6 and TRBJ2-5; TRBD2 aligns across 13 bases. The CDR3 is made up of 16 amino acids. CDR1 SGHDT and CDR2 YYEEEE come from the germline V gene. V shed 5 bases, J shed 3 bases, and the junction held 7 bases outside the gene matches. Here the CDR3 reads CASRLRLAGGEETQYF. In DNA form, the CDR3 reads TGTGCCAGCAGGCTCCGACTAGCGGGGGGTGAAGAGACCCAGTACTTC.

Here the CDR3 reads CASSTEQGQIMNTEAFF. CDR3 sequence (DNA): TGTGCCAGTAGCACGGAACAGGGACAGATCATGAACACTGAAGCTTTCTTT. The gene calls are TRBV19 and TRBJ1-1, with 7 bases identical to TRBD1. J was trimmed by 0 bases and V by 6 bases; bases with no gene match: 13. CDR1 and CDR2 (germline): LNHDA, SQIVND (reference sequence). CDR3 length equals 17 residues.

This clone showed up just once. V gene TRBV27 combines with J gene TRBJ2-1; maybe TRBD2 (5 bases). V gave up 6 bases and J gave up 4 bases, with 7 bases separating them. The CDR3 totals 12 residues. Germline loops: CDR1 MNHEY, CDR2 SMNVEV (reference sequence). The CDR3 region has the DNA TGTGCCAGCAGAAGCGGTTACAATGAGCAGTTCTTC. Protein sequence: CASRSGYNEQFF.